Sequencing of this T cell receptor (beta chain) was carried out in a study of cytomegalovirus exposure and HLA in healthy donors. Findings and caveats of the study: Reportedly, fewer N-insertions than the approximately 690-donor mean appeared in an Asian-associated ancestry cluster in a later analysis. Rare sequences made up most TCRs, while some public TCRs were found in many donors.

About this clone: Its antigen remains unidentified.

The CDR3 covers 13 residues. V lost 2 bases and J 0 bases, leaving 5 bases between the germline ends. Germline V lookup: CDR1 SGHRS, CDR2 YFSETQ. Use of 60 Vbeta and 13 Jbeta primers characterized the PCR. Clones were read by immunoSEQ multiplex PCR, and TCRdb kept only the in-frame ones, dropping some. The sample contains roughly 120,000 clones, roughly 70% of which appear only once. The sample consisted of PBMCs. The TCR comes from a man between 18 and 35 years old in good health and CMV-seropositive. This chain links TRBV5-1 with TRBJ1-1; D unclear. The CDR3 spells CASSFTVNTEAFF. The CDR3 nucleotides are TGCGCCAGCAGCTTTACAGTGAACACTGAAGCTTTCTTT.